This T cell receptor beta chain was captured in a study of T cells in Graves' hyperthyroidism and ophthalmopathy. This clonotype occurred many times. The CDR3 extends over 14 amino acids. Germline V gives CDR1 MGHRA, CDR2 YSYEKL. Trimming took 1 base from V and 6 from J; bases not matched to a gene: 5. The source material, RNA transcripts, was used to amplify TCR beta CDR3 regions. TCR CDR3 underwent first-round RT-PCR with the HTBI primer set. TCRdb called the multiplex PCR reads again in MiXCR, with one record for every CDR3 protein. This sample carries about 290,000 distinct CDR3 sequences, roughly 13% of them seen once, and the ten largest clones take roughly 7.9%.

The gene calls are TRBV4-1 and TRBJ1-2, with 7 bases fitting TRBD1. Sequenced material: blood. This TCR was recovered from a middle-aged woman with Graves' hyperthyroidism. The CDR3 bases are TGCGCCAGCAGCCAAGGGAGGGGGCATCATGGCTACACCTTC. Translation: CASSQGRGHHGYTF.